What follows is one TCR beta chain and its context. What it binds is unknown. TCRdb ran MiXCR on the 5' RACE reads and lists one entry per CDR3 protein. The sample has under 550,000 distinct CDR3 sequences; roughly a fifth are singletons. This record belongs to a study of T cells after yellow fever vaccination. Study results and limitations: Post-booster samples contained most primary-vaccination clones (about 95% CD4, around 90% CD8).

The CDR3 length is 19 residues. This TCR was sampled from a man between 18 and 35 years old who received the YFV17D yellow fever vaccine. This sample comprised PBMCs, obtained roughly 20 days after the first yellow fever vaccination. The chain couples TRBV21-1 to TRBJ2-2; TRBD1 is the table's D call, not checked against the DNA. TRBV21-1 is annotated as a pseudogene. For the CDR3, the DNA is TGTGCCAGCAGCAAAACCAATGGGGCAGGGGTACGGAACACCGGGGAGCTGTTTTTT. Translation gives CASSKTNGAGVRNTGELFF.